Reported below is one T cell receptor (beta chain). V shed 5 bases and J 3 bases; nucleotides not matched to a gene: 13. From germline, CDR1 is SEHNR and CDR2 FQNEAQ (reference sequence). This CDR3 region has 19 residues. Vbeta (60) and Jbeta (13) primers were used in the PCR. TCRdb keeps only in-frame clones here, not all; method: immunoSEQ multiplex PCR. The table has about 200,000 clones, 73% seen once. The sample belongs to a study of cytomegalovirus exposure and HLA in healthy donors. The sample comprised PBMCs. This chain links TRBV7-9 with TRBJ2-1; 13 nucleotides align to TRBD2. This receptor was obtained from a woman in her 30s in good health and CMV-seronegative. Here the CDR3 DNA reads TGTGCCAGCAGCCGATGGACTAGCGGGGGTTTCCCAATCTACAATGAGCAGTTCTTC. It translates to CASSRWTSGGFPIYNEQFF.